This TCR beta chain was documented in a study of cytomegalovirus exposure and HLA in healthy donors. Turning to the study itself: In a later analysis, the roughly 130 validation repertoires were reported to have used the same platform as the 600 to 800 first-cohort repertoires.

V was cut by 1 base and J by 5 bases, with 15 bases left in between. Germline values: CDR1 SGHRS, CDR2 YFSETQ. The CDR3 is made up of 16 amino acids. Turning to this clone: Antigen: not known.

Study observations and caveats: The study recorded over 150 TCR beta chains that were cytomegalovirus-associated. Reported performance of the classifier showed diagnosis of cytomegalovirus status with high specificity and sensitivity. Generally TCR sequences proved uncommon, though certain public TCRs appeared in numerous donors.

Some clones are missing from TCRdb's copy, which holds only in-frame ones; the method was immunoSEQ multiplex PCR. The sample includes fewer than 90,000 clones, 95% to 97% of them seen just once. This sequence originates from a man between 18 and 29 years old in good health and CMV-seropositive. The gene calls are TRBV5-1 and TRBJ1-4, with unresolved D. Source material: PBMCs. CDR3 in DNA: TGCGCCAGCAGCTTGTCGGAGACTGCCGGAAATGAAAAACTGTTTTTT. Amino acids: CASSLSETAGNEKLFF.